This TCR beta chain was sequenced in a study of cytomegalovirus exposure and HLA in healthy donors. Study as a whole: An early release of data contained tens of millions of unique TCRs, which came from HLA-typed donors.

Germline CDR1 reads ENHRY; CDR2 reads SYGVKD. V lost 1 base and J 1 base, leaving 10 bases between the germline ends. The CDR3 is made up of 15 amino acids. 13 Jbeta primers and 60 Vbeta primers were used for the PCR. Assay: immunoSEQ multiplex PCR; the TCRdb copy retains only in-frame clones and omits some. The sample consists of some 150,000 clones, about 82% of them appearing once. As to this clone: The antigen is undetermined.

Study-wide points: An observed cluster of highly shared sequence variants was recorded as a likely sequencing artifact. Listed as cytomegalovirus-associated were 164 TCR beta chains. Trimming of TCR beta V- and J-genes showed a link, identified in a later analysis, to a missense DCLRE1C variant.

The clonotype comes from a woman in her thirties or forties in good health and CMV-seropositive. The specimen sequenced was PBMCs. The chain couples TRBV10-3 to TRBJ1-1, with D possibly being TRBD1 (5 bases). The CDR3 DNA sequence: TGTGCCATCAGTGAGTGGGGCAGTGAGAACACTGAAGCTTTCTTT. Encoded protein: CAISEWGSENTEAFF.